These 13 T cell receptor beta chains originate from one sample sequenced in a study of Ad26.COV2.S vaccination and SARS-CoV-2 variants. Measured with immunoSEQ multiplex PCR; TCRdb has only the in-frame clones, and not every one. This table has about 680,000 clones, roughly 90% appearing once. Treatment in this sample: approximately 18 received Ad26.COV2.S at low or high dose, single or two shots; 5 received placebo; per-sample allocation not given. Day 63 following the first vaccine or placebo injection was when the samples were taken. The sample here was peripheral blood, taken in a trial of Ad26.COV2.S vaccine versus placebo. Every receptor here comes from a person aged 18-60 years who received the Ad26.COV2.S COVID-19 vaccine or a placebo.

The V gene is TRBV27, the J gene TRBJ2-2; 14 nucleotides match TRBD2. J was trimmed by 0 bases and V by 4 bases; bases with no gene match: 4. The CDR3 runs to 18 residues. Germline V lookup: CDR1 MNHEY, CDR2 SMNVEV (reference sequence). The CDR3 sequence is CASSSTSGRVSNTGELFF. The CDR3 DNA is TGTGCCAGCAGTTCGACTAGCGGGAGGGTTTCGAACACCGGGGAGCTGTTTTTT.

This clone was detected a few times. The gene calls are TRBV19 and TRBJ1-5; TRBD1 is a possible D gene (6 bases). Germline assignment: CDR1 LNHDA and CDR2 SQIVND (reference sequence). Deletions cut 4 bases from V and 1 base from J, with 11 bases between. CDR3 length equals 15 residues. CDR3 region: CASSKPQGSNQPQHF. As DNA, the CDR3 is TGTGCCAGTAGTAAACCACAGGGAAGCAATCAGCCCCAGCATTTT.

This chain joins TRBV19 and TRBJ1-3, with a possible D match to TRBD1 (5 bases). The CDR3 loop spans 14 amino acids. Trimming took off 4 bases at V and 5 bases at J, with 12 bases between the two ends. Germline V gene lookup returns CDR1 LNHDA and CDR2 SQIVND (reference sequence). Written as DNA, the CDR3 is TGTGCCAGTAGTACTGGCTCAGGGAGAAACACCATATATTTT. This sequence encodes CASSTGSGRNTIYF.

This chain joins TRBV6-5 and TRBJ1-5, with 7 bases that match TRBD1. J gave up 6 bases and V 5 bases, and 10 bases lay outside the gene matches. Germline lookup yields CDR1 MNHEY and CDR2 SVGAGI. The CDR3 contains 15 residues. In DNA, the CDR3 is TGTGCCAGCAGTAAGCGACAGGGCTTTTCTCAGCCCCAGCATTTT. Amino acid sequence: CASSKRQGFSQPQHF.

The rearrangement joins TRBV7-2 to TRBJ2-5; D is uncertain. V was clipped by 4 bases and J by 4 bases, with 13 bases between them. The CDR3 has 14 amino acids. Germline-derived CDR1 and CDR2 are SGHTA and FQGNSA. Here the CDR3 DNA reads TGTGCCAGCAGCTCACAGTGGGTGGGAGAGACCCAGTACTTC. Residues: CASSSQWVGETQYF.

The chain recombines TRBV14 with TRBJ1-1, with 11 bases identical to TRBD1. Per germline, CDR1 SGHDN and CDR2 FVKESK. J lost 4 bases, V lost 3 bases, and 7 bases had no gene match. The CDR3 covers 16 residues. The CDR3 DNA reads TGTGCCAGCAGCCACCGGGACAGGGGGATGTTCACTGAAGCTTTCTTT. It translates to CASSHRDRGMFTEAFF.

This clone was seen a few times. V is TRBV6-5 and J is TRBJ1-2; tentative D call: TRBD1 (6 bases). The V end lost 7 bases, the J end lost 8 bases, and 23 bases lay between the germline ends. Germline V gives CDR1 MNHEY, CDR2 SVGAGI. The CDR3 sequence is 15 residues long. The CDR3 reads CASKEQGGVTGGYTF. The CDR3 DNA reads as TGTGCCAGCAAGGAACAGGGCGGAGTAACGGGAGGCTACACCTTC.

This clone appeared once. The gene calls are TRBV12-3 or TRBV12-4 and TRBJ2-1; D not certain. The CDR3 runs to 11 residues. The ends were cut back, 8 bases at V and 9 bases at J, with 11 bases in the middle. The CDR3 region has the DNA TGTGCCAGCGGAGCGCTTCGTGAGCAGTTCTTC. It yields the protein CASGALREQFF.

This clone was recorded once. This chain links TRBV5-1 with TRBJ2-2; D ambiguous. Germline lookup yields CDR1 SGHRS and CDR2 YFSETQ. This CDR3 comprises 13 residues. Trimming left V 3 bases short and J 5 bases short, with 8 bases between. CDR3 loop: CASSSEGTGELFF. The CDR3 DNA follows: TGCGCCAGCAGCTCTGAAGGAACCGGGGAGCTGTTTTTT.

The V and J genes are TRBV19 and TRBJ2-2; D is unresolved. CDR1 LNHDA and CDR2 SQIVND come from the germline V gene (reference sequence). Trimming shortened V by 0 bases and J by 7 bases, and 12 bases separated the two germline ends. The CDR3 is made up of 15 amino acids. CDR3 nucleotide sequence: TGTGCCAGTAGTATAGAGAAAGGGATCGGCGGGGAGCTGTTTTTT. The encoded protein is CASSIEKGIGGELFF.

This clone was recorded only once. V usage is TRBV10-2 and J usage is TRBJ2-7; 10 bases agree with TRBD2. V lost 5 bases to trimming and J lost 3 bases; unmatched junction nucleotides: 7. This CDR3 has 15 residues. Germline assignment: CDR1 WSHSY and CDR2 SAAADI. The DNA of the CDR3 is TGCGCCAGCAGTTTAGCGGGGGGAACTCTCTACGAGCAGTACTTC. It encodes CASSLAGGTLYEQYF.

The CDR3 DNA sequence: TGTGCCACCAGTGACGCTTCTAGGGCTGAAGCTTTCTTT. This codes for CATSDASRAEAFF. The rearrangement uses TRBV24-1 and TRBJ1-1; no clear D gene. Germline V gene data show CDR1 as KGHDR and CDR2 as SFDVKD. The CDR3 consists of 13 residues. V was shortened by 4 bases and J by 6 bases, with 11 bases between the two germline ends.

The V call is TRBV18, the J call TRBJ1-5; D might be TRBD1 (6 bases). CDR3 length: 15 amino acids. From germline, CDR1 is KGHSH and CDR2 LQKENI. V was trimmed by 4 bases and J by 6 bases, leaving 16 bases between them. This chain's CDR3 is CASSLGQGNGQPQHF. The CDR3 DNA reads TGTGCCAGCTCACTGGGGCAGGGGAATGGTCAGCCCCAGCATTTT.